The 12 T cell receptor beta chains reported below all come from one sample, sequenced in a study of T cell repertoires in cytomegalovirus infection. These TCRs are of unknown antigen specificity. TCRdb re-called the reads through MiXCR, storing one row per CDR3 protein. The table has about 900,000 distinct CDR3 sequences, roughly 30% seen once. The starting material was cultured CD8+ T cells from PBMCs, obtained from culture after CMV antigen stimulation. Receptor source: a human donor in good health (CMV status not recorded). Some clones in this sample may be carry-over from other donors' samples.

J is TRBJ2-7 and V is TRBV27; D call uncertain. The CDR3 has 13 amino acids. The germline CDR1 and CDR2 sequences are MNHEY and SMNVEV (reference sequence). V was shortened by 10 bases and J by 1 base, with 14 bases between the two germline ends. The CDR3 nucleotides are TGTGCCAACTCTATCACGGCGTCCTACGAGCAGTACGTC. Residues: CANSITASYEQYV.

The table lists this clonotype with a few counts. This chain joins TRBV6-4 and TRBJ1-5; possible D gene TRBD1, 5 bases. In germline, CDR1 is MRHNA, CDR2 SNTAGT. The CDR3 consists of 14 residues. With 4 bases removed from V and 5 bases from J, the gap between germline ends came to 12 bases. DNA of the CDR3: TGTGCCAGCAGTGGGAACAGGTGTCATCAGCCCCAGCATTTT. Translation gives CASSGNRCHQPQHF.

The chain employs TRBV2 and TRBJ2-1, with D uncertain. The CDR3 runs to 14 residues. Trimming removed 3 bases at V and 7 bases at J, with 13 bases between. Germline assignment: CDR1 SNHLY and CDR2 FYNNEI. CDR3 sequence reads: CASSEGDTENEQFF. CDR3 nucleotides: TGTGCCAGCAGTGAGGGTGACACGGAGAATGAGCAGTTCTTC.

This rearrangement joins TRBV7-2 to TRBJ2-1; tentatively, D is TRBD1 (6 bases). Germline V gives CDR1 SGHTA, CDR2 FQGNSA. Between the trimmed V and J ends, which lost 6 bases and 4 bases, there was a span of 16 bases. This CDR3 comprises 15 residues. This CDR3 reads CASRPGQQRYNEQFF. The DNA for the CDR3 is TGTGCCAGCAGACCGGGACAACAAAGATACAATGAGCAGTTCTTC.

This clonotype turned up a few times. The rearrangement joins TRBV14 to TRBJ2-2; 8 nucleotides match TRBD1. The germline gives CDR1 SGHDN, CDR2 FVKESK. The J segment lost 7 bases and the V segment lost 4 bases, leaving 8 bases of the junction unmatched. The CDR3 is 15 residues long. The CDR3 nucleotides read TGTGCCAGCAGCCCAGCGGACAGGGTTGGCGGGGAGCTGTTTTTT. Translating gives CASSPADRVGGELFF.

The chain employs TRBV19 and TRBJ1-1, with D unclear. Trimming removed 6 bases from V and 8 bases from J, with 16 bases in between. CDR1 LNHDA and CDR2 SQIVND come from the germline V gene (reference sequence). This CDR3 comprises 13 residues. The CDR3 spells CASSILPGMEAFF. CDR3 nucleotide sequence: TGTGCCAGTAGCATACTCCCGGGGATGGAAGCTTTCTTT.

There are a few counts of this clonotype. The chain recombines TRBV7-9 with TRBJ1-1; maybe TRBD1 (5 bases). There are 13 residues in the CDR3. Trimming shortened V by 5 bases and J by 8 bases, and 15 bases separated the two germline ends. The V gene's germline CDR1 is SEHNR and CDR2 FQNEAQ (reference sequence). In nucleotides, the CDR3 is TGTGCCAGCAGCCCCCCACAGGTGTCCGAAGCTTTCTTT. Its protein product is CASSPPQVSEAFF.

Notes on this clonotype: In this CDR3 the conserved last residue, phenylalanine or tryptophan, is missing, so a read error is likely. The chain links TRBV7-4 to TRBJ2-1; 10 bases agree with TRBD2. Trimming took 5 bases from V and 4 from J; bases not matched to a gene: 5. The CDR3 has 15 amino acids. Germline loops: CDR1 SGHVT, CDR2 SQSDAQ. DNA of the CDR3: TGTGCCAGCAGCCAACCTAGCGGGGGTTACAATGAGCAGTTCTCC. Encoded protein: CASSQPSGGYNEQFS.

This clonotype was seen a handful of times. The gene calls are TRBV7-9 and TRBJ1-1; unclear D gene. Trimming shortened V by 5 bases and J by 1 base, and 14 bases separated the two germline ends. Germline values: CDR1 SEHNR, CDR2 FQNEAQ (reference sequence). This CDR3 has 15 residues. In nucleotides, the CDR3 is TGTGCCAGCAGCAATACGGGATTCTCGAACACTGAAGCTTTCTTT. Translated: CASSNTGFSNTEAFF. Filled out from reference TRBV7-9 and TRBJ1-1, the complete variable domain reads DTGVSQNPRHKITKRGQNVTFRCDPISEHNRLYWYRQTLGQGPEFLTYFQNEAQLEKSRLLSDRFSAERPKGSFSTLEIQRTEQGDSAMYLCASSNTGFSNTEAFFGQGTRLTVV.

This clonotype was found a few times. The chain uses TRBV3-1 and TRBJ1-1; D gene ambiguous. Germline lookup yields CDR1 LGHDT and CDR2 YNNKEL (reference sequence). The ends were cut back, 3 bases at V and 4 bases at J, with 15 bases in the middle. This CDR3 has 15 residues. CDR3: CASSQGDGRSTEAFF. The CDR3 DNA reads as TGTGCCAGCAGCCAGGGTGACGGACGGAGCACTGAAGCTTTCTTT.

This clonotype was recorded at least ten times. The chain couples TRBV7-9 to TRBJ2-1; D may be TRBD2 (5 bases). Per germline, CDR1 SEHNR and CDR2 FQNEAQ (reference sequence). V was pared by 4 bases and J by 3 bases, with 16 bases between. The CDR3 sequence is 16 residues long. The CDR3 spells CASSSTPGMFYNEQFF. DNA for the CDR3: TGTGCCAGCAGCTCTACCCCCGGGATGTTCTACAATGAGCAGTTCTTC.

This clonotype was seen at least ten times. The chain uses TRBV12-3 or TRBV12-4 and TRBJ1-2; weak D call: TRBD1 (5 bases). V lost 5 bases, J lost 4 bases, and 8 bases lay in between. The length of the CDR3 is 12 residues. The CDR3 here is CASSLGAYGYTF. The CDR3 bases are TGTGCCAGCAGTCTAGGGGCCTATGGCTACACCTTC.